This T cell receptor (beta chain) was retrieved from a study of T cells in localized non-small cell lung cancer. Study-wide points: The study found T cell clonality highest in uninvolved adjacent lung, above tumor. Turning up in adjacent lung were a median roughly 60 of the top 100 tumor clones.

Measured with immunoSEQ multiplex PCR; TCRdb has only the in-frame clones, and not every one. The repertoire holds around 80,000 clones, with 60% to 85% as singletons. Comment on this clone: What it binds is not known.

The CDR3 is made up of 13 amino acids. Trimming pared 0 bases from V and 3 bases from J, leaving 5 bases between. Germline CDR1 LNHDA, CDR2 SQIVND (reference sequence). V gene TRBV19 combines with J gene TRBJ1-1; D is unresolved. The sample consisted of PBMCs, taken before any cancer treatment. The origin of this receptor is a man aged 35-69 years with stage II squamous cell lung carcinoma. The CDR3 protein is CASSIDSDTEAFF. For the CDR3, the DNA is TGTGCCAGTAGTATAGATTCCGACACTGAAGCTTTCTTT.